This T cell receptor beta chain originates from a study of OX40 agonist ivuxolimab in advanced cancers. The overall study: Patients treated during dose escalation were battling hepatocellular carcinoma, melanoma, renal cell or head and neck cancer. Checkpoint inhibitors had been given previously to about 40% of patients. Age averaged approximately 60 years (range about 20 to 80), and 82.7% were male.

Repertoires were generated with immunoSEQ multiplex PCR, while TCRdb's copy carries only in-frame clones and drops some. The sample contains about 100,000 clones, under 95% of which appear only once. Germline lookup yields CDR1 SGHRS and CDR2 YFSETQ. The V gene lost 0 bases and the J gene lost 3 bases, with 10 bases spanning the gap. The CDR3 runs to 14 residues. No patient had autoimmune disease or received systemic immunosuppression. The clonotype originates from an adult with an advanced solid tumor such as melanoma, head and neck, liver or kidney cancer. The source material was CD4+ or CD8+ T cells sorted from blood, sampled in a trial of the OX40 agonist ivuxolimab. The rearrangement joins TRBV5-1 to TRBJ2-7; D tentatively fits TRBD1 or TRBD2 (6 bases each). CDR3 nucleotide sequence: TGCGCCAGCAGCTTGGCCGGGGGCTACTACGAGCAGTACTTC. Protein sequence: CASSLAGGYYEQYF.